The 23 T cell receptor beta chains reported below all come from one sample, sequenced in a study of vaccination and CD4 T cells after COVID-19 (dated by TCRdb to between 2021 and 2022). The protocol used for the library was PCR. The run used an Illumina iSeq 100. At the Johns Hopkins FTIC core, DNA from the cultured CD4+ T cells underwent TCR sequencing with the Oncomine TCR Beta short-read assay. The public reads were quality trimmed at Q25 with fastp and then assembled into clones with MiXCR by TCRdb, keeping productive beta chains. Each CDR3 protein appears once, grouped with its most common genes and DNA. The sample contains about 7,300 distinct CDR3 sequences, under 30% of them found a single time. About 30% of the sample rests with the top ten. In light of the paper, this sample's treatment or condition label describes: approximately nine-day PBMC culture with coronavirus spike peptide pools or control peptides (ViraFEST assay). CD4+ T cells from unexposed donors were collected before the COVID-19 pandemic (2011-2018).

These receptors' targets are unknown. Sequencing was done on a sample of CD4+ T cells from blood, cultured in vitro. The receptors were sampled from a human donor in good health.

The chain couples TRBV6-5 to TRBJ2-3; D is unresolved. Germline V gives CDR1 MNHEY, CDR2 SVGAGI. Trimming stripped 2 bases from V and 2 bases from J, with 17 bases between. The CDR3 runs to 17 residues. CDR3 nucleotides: TGTGCCAGCAGTTACCCCTCCTCGGACGGCTACACAGATACGCAGTATTTT. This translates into CASSYPSSDGYTDTQYF.

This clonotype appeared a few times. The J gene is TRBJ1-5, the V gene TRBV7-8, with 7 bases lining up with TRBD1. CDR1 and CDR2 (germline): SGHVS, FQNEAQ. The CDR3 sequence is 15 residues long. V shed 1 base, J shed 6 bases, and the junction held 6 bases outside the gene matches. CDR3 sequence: CASSLGQGEGQPQHF. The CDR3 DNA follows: TGTGCCAGCAGCTTAGGCCAGGGGGAAGGTCAGCCCCAGCATTTT.

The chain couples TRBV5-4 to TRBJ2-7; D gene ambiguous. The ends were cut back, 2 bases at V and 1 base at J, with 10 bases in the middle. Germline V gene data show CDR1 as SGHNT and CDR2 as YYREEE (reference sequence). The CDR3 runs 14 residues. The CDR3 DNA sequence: TGTGCCAGCAGCTTAGACCCCAGATCCTACGAGCAGTACTTC. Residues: CASSLDPRSYEQYF.

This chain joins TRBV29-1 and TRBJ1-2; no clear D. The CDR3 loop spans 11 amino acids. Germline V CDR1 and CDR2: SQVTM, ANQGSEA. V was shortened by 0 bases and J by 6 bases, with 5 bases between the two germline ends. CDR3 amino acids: CSVEEWDGYTF. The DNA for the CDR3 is TGCAGCGTTGAAGAATGGGATGGCTACACCTTC. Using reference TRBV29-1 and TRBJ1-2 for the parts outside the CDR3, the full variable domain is SAVISQKPSRDICQRGTSLTIQCQVDSQVTMMFWYRQQPGQSLTLIATANQGSEATYESGFVIDKFPISRPNLTFSTLTVSNMSPEDSSIYLCSVEEWDGYTFGSGTRLTVV.

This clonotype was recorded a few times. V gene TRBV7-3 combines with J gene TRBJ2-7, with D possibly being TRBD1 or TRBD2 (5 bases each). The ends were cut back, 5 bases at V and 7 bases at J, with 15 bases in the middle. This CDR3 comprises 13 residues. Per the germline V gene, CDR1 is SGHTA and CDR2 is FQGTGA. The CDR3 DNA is TGTGCCAGCAGCCCGGGACGGAACCGGGAGCAGTACTTC. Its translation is CASSPGRNREQYF. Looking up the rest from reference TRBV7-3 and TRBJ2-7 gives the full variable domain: GAGVSQTPSNKVTEKGKYVELRCDPISGHTALYWYRQSLGQGPEFLIYFQGTGAADDSGLPNDRFFAVRPEGSVSTLKIQRTERGDSAVYLCASSPGRNREQYFGPGTRLTVT.

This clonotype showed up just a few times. In DNA form, the CDR3 reads TGTGCCAGCAGCAGGGACAGTGGGTATCAGCCCCAGCATTTT. This codes for CASSRDSGYQPQHF. The rearrangement uses TRBV2 and TRBJ1-5; 7 bases fit TRBD1. Germline lookup yields CDR1 SNHLY and CDR2 FYNNEI. V was clipped by 6 bases and J by 5 bases; unmatched bases: 7. The CDR3 sequence is 14 residues long.

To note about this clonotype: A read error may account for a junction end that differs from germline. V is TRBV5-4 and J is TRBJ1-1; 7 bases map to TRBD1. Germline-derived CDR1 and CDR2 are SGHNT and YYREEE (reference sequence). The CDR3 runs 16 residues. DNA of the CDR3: TGTGCCAGCAGCCTGGACAGGACGGGGCTGAACACTGAAGTTTTCTTT. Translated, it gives CASSLDRTGLNTEVFF.

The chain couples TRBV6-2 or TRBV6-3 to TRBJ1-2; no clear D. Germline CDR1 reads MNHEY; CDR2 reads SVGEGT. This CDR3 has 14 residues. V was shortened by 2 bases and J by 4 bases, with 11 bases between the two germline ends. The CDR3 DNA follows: TGTGCCAGCAGTTACCCCGGACTGAGCTATGGCTACACCTTC. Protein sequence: CASSYPGLSYGYTF.

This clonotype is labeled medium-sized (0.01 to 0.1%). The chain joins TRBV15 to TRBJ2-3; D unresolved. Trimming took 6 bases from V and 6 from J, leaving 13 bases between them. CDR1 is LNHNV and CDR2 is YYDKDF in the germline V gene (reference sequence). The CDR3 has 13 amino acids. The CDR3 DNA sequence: TGTGCCACCAGGTTAGACGTTTCTGATACGCAGTATTTT. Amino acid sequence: CATRLDVSDTQYF.

DNA for the CDR3: TGTGCCACCAGCAGAGACCTCCCTACAGTATATGGCTACACCTTC. The encoded protein is CATSRDLPTVYGYTF. The chain couples TRBV15 to TRBJ1-2; no clear D gene. Germline CDR1 LNHNV, CDR2 YYDKDF (reference sequence). There are 15 residues in the CDR3. V was cut by 0 bases and J by 5 bases, with 13 bases left in between.

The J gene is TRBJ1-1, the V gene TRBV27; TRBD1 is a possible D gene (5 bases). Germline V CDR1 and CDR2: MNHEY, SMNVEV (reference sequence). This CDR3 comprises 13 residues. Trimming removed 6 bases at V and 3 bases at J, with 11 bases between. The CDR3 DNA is TGTGCCAGCAGCTGGACACGGGACACTGAAGCTTTCTTT. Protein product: CASSWTRDTEAFF.

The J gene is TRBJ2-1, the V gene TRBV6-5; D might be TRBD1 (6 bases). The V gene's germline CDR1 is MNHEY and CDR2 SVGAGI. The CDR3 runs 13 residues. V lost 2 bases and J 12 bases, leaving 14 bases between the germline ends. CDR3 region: CASSYGTKNVQFF. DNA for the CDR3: TGTGCCAGCAGTTACGGGACAAAAAACGTGCAGTTCTTC.

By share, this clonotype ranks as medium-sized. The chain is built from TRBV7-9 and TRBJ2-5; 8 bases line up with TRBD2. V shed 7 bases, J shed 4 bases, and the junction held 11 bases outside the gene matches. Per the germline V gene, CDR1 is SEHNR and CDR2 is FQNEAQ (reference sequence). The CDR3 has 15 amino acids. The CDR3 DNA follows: TGTGCCAGCACGTCCCCGGGGGGGATAGGAGAGACCCAGTACTTC. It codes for CASTSPGGIGETQYF.

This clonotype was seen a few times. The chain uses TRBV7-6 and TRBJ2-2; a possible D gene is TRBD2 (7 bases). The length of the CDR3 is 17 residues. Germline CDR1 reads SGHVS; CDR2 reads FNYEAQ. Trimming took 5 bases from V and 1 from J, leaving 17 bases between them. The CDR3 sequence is CASSNRPGGGNTGELFF. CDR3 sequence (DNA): TGTGCCAGCAGCAACCGTCCGGGGGGCGGGAACACCGGGGAGCTGTTTTTT.

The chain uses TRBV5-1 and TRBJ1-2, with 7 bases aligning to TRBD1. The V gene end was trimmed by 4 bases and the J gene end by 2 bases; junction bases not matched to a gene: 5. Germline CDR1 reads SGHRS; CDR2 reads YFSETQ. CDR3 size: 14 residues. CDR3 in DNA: TGCGCCAGCAGCCCAGGGACAGACAACTATGGCTACACCTTC. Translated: CASSPGTDNYGYTF.

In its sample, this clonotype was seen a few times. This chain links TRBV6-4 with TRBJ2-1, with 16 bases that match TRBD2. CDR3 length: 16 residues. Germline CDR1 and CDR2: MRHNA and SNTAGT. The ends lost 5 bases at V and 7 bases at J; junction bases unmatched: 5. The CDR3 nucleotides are TGTGCCAGCAGTCGTCCGGGACTAGCGGGGGGGAATGAGCAGTTCTTC. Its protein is CASSRPGLAGGNEQFF.

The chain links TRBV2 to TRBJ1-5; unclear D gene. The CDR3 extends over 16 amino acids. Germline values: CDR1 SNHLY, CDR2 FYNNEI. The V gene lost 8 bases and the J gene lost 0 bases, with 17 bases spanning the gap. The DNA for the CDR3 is TGTGCCAGCTCTCCGGGTATAGGGTATAGCAATCAGCCCCAGCATTTT. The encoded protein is CASSPGIGYSNQPQHF.

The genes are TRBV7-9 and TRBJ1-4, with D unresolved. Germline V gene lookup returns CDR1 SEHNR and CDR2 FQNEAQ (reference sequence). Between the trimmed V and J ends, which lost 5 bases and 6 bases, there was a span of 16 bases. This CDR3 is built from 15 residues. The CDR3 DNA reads TGTGCCAGCAGCCGATCAAGAGGCAGTCATGAAAAACTGTTTTTT. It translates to CASSRSRGSHEKLFF.

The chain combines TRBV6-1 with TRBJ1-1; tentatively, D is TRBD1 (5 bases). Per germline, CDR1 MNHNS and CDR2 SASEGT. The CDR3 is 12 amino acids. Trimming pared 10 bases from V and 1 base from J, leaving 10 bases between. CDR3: CATAQGNTEAFF. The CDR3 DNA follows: TGTGCCACCGCGCAGGGGAACACTGAAGCTTTCTTT.

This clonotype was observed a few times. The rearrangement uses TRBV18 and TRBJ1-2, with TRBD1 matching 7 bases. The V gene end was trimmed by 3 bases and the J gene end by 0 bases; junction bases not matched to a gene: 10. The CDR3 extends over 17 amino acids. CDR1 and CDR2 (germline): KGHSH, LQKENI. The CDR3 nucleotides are TGTGCCAGCTCACCTACCGGGGACAGCCCCGCTAACTATGGCTACACCTTC. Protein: CASSPTGDSPANYGYTF.

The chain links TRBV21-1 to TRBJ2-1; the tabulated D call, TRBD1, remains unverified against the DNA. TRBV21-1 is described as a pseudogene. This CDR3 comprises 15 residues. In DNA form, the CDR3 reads TGTGCCAGCAGCAAAGCGCTTGTAGGGGACAATGAGCAGTTCTTC. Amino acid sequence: CASSKALVGDNEQFF.

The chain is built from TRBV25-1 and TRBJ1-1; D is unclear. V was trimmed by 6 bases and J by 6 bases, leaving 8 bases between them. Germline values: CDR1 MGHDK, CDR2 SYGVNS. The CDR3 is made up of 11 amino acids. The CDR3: CASSRNAEAFF. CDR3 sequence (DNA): TGTGCCAGCAGCCGCAACGCTGAAGCTTTCTTT. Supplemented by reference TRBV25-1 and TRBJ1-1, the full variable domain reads EADIYQTPRYLVIGTGKKITLECSQTMGHDKMYWYQQDPGMELHLIHYSYGVNSTEKGDLSSESTVSRIRTEHFPLTLESARPSHTSQYLCASSRNAEAFFGQGTRLTVV.

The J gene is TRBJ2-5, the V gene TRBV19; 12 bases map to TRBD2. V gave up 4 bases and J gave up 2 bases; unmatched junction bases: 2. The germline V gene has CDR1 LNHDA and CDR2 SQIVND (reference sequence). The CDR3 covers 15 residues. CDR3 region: CASSTGLAGQETQYF. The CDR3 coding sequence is TGTGCCAGTAGTACCGGACTAGCGGGACAAGAGACCCAGTACTTC. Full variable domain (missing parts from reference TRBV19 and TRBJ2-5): DGGITQSPKYLFRKEGQNVTLSCEQNLNHDAMYWYRQDPGQGLRLIYYSQIVNDFQKGDIAEGYSVSREKKESFPLTVTSAQKNPTAFYLCASSTGLAGQETQYFGPGTRLLVL.